The present TCR beta chain was sequenced within a study of cytomegalovirus exposure and HLA in healthy donors. Whole-study results and caveats: The authors enumerated 180 or so TCR beta chains as linked to cytomegalovirus.

This clone occurred a few times. The antigen is not known. The donors, nominally healthy at sampling, likely had unrecorded immune exposures. Primers: 60 Vbeta forward and 13 Jbeta reverse. Here immunoSEQ multiplex PCR was the method, and the copy in TCRdb shows in-frame clones only, minus some. The data hold tens of thousands of clones, with less than 75% observed a single time. The CDR3 consists of 16 residues. This receptor was taken from a man aged 35 to 55 in good health and CMV-seropositive. The chain couples TRBV21-1 to TRBJ1-1; TRBD1 was called by the table and not checked on the DNA. TRBV21-1 is deemed a pseudogene. The material sequenced was PBMCs. DNA of the CDR3: TGTGCCAGCAGCCTAGACCCGACAGCCCCGAACACTGAAGCTTTCTTT. It yields the protein CASSLDPTAPNTEAFF.